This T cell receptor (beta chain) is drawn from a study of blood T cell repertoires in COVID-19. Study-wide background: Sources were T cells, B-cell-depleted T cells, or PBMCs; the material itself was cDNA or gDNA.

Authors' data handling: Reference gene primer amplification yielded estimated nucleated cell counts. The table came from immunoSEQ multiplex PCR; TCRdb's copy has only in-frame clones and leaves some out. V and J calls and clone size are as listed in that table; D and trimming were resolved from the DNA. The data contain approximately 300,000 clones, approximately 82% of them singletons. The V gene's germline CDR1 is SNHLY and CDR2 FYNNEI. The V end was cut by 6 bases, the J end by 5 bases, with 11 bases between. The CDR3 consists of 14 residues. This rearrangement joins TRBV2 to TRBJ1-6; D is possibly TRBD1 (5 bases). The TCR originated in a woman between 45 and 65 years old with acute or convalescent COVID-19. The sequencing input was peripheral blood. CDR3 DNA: TGTGCCAGCAGGGATGGAGGGGATAATTCACCCCTCCACTTT. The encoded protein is CASRDGGDNSPLHF.